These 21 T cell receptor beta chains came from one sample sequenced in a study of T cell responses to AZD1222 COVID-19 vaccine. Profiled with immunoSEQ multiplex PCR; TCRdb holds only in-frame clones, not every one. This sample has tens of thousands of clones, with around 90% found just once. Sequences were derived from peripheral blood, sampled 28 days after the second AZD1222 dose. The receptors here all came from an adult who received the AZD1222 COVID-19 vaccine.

The CDR3 here is CATSFGDSEQFF. CDR3 nucleotide sequence: TGTGCCACCAGCTTCGGGGACAGTGAGCAGTTCTTC. The chain employs TRBV24-1 and TRBJ2-1; 7 positions match TRBD1. The V gene's germline CDR1 is KGHDR and CDR2 SFDVKD. Germline trimming cut 7 bases from V and 9 bases from J; bases unmatched to any gene: 5. This CDR3 has 12 amino acids.

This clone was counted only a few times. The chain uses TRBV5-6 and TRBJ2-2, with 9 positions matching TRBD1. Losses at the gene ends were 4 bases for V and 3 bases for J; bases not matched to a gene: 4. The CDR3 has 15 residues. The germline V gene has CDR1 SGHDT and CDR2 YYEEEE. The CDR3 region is CASSLTGGDTGELFF. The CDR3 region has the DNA TGTGCCAGCAGCCTGACAGGGGGTGACACCGGGGAGCTGTTTTTT.

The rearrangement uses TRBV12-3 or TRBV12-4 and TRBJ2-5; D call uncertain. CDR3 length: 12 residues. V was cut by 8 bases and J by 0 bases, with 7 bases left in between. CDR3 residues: CASRQDQETQYF. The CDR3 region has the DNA TGTGCCAGCCGCCAGGACCAAGAGACCCAGTACTTC.

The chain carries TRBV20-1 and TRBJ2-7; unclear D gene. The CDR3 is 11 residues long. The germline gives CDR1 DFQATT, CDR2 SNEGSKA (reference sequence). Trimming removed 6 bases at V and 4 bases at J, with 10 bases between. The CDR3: CSAHGLYEQYF. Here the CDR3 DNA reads TGCAGTGCCCACGGATTGTACGAGCAGTACTTC.

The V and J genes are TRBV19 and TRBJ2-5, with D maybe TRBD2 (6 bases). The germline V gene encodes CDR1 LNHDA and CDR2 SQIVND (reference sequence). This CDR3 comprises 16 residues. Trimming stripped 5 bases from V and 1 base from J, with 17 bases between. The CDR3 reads CASSLHPGVAQETQYF. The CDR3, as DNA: TGTGCCAGTAGTTTACACCCGGGGGTCGCCCAAGAGACCCAGTACTTC.

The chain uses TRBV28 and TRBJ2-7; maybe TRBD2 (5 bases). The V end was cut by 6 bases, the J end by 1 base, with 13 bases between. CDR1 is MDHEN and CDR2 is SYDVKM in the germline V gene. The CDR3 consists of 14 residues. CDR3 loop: CASSPGGGSYEQYF. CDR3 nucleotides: TGTGCCAGCAGCCCCGGCGGAGGATCCTACGAGCAGTACTTC.

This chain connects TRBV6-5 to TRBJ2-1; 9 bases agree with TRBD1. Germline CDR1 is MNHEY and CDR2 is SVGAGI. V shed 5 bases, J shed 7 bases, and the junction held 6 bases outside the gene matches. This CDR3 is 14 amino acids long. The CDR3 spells CASSISTGGNEQFF. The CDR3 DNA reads TGTGCCAGCAGTATCTCGACAGGGGGGAATGAGCAGTTCTTC.

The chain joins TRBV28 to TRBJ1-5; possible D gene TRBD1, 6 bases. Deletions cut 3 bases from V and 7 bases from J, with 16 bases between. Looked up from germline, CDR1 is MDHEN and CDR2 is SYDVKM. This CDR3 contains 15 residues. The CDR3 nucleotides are TGTGCCAGCAGTTTGGGGGGAGGGGGGCGGCAGCCCCAGCATTTT. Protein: CASSLGGGGRQPQHF. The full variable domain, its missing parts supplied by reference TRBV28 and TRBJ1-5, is DVKVTQSSRYLVKRTGEKVFLECVQDMDHENMFWYRQDPGLGLRLIYFSYDVKMKEKGDIPEGYSVSREKKERFSLILESASTNQTSMYLCASSLGGGGRQPQHFGDGTRLSIL.

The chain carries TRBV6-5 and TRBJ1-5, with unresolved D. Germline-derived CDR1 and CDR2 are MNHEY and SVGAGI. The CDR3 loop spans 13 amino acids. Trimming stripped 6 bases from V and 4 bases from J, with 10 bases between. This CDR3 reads CASSLDGNQPQHF. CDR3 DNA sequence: TGTGCCAGCAGCTTGGATGGGAATCAGCCCCAGCATTTT.

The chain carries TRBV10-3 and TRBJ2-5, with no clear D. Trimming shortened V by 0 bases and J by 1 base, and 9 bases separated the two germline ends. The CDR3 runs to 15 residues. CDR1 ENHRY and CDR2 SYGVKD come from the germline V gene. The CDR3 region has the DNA TGTGCCATCAGTGAGTCCTCGCGGATCCAAGAGACCCAGTACTTC. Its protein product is CAISESSRIQETQYF.

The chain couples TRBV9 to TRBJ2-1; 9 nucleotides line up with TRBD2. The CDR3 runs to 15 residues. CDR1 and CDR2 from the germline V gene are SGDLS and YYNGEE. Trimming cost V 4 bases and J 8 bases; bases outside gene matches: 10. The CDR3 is CASSFRSGSPHEQFF. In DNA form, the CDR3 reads TGTGCCAGCAGCTTCCGTAGCGGGAGTCCCCATGAGCAGTTCTTC.

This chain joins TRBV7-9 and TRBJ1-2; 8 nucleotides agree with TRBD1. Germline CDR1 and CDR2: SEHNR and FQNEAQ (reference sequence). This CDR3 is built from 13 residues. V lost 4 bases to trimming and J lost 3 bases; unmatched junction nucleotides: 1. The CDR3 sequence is CASSSGQDYGYTF. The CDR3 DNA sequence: TGTGCCAGCAGCTCGGGACAGGACTATGGCTACACCTTC.

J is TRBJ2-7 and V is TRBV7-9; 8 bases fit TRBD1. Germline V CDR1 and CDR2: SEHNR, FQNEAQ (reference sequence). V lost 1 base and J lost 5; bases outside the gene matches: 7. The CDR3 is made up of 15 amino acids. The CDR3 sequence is CASSLGTGRQDEQYF. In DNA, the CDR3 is TGTGCCAGCAGCTTAGGGACAGGGAGGCAAGACGAGCAGTACTTC.

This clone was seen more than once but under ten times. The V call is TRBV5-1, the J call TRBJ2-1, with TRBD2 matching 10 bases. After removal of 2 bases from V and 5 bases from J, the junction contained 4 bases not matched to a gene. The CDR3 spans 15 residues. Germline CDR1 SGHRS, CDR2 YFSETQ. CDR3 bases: TGCGCCAGCAGCTTTCTAGCGGGAGTAAACAATGAGCAGTTCTTC. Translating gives CASSFLAGVNNEQFF.

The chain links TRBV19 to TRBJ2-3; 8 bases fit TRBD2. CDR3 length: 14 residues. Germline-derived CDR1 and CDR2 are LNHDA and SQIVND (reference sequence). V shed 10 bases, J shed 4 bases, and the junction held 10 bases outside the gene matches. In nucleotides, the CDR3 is TGTGCCACCTCGGGAGGGAGAGGCGCAGATACGCAGTATTTT. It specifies CATSGGRGADTQYF.

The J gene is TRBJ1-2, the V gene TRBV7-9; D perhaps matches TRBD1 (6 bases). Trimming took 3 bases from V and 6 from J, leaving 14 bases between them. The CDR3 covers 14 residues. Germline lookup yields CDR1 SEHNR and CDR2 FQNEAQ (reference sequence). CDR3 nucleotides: TGTGCCAGCAGCTTCATCCATCAGGGGAATGGCTACACCTTC. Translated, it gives CASSFIHQGNGYTF.

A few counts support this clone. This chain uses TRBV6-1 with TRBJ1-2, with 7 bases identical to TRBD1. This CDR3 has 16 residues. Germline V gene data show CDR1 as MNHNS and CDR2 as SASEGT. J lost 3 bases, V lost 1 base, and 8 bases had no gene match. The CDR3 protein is CASSEGSRGKYYGYTF. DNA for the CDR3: TGTGCCAGCAGTGAAGGGTCCAGGGGGAAATACTATGGCTACACCTTC.

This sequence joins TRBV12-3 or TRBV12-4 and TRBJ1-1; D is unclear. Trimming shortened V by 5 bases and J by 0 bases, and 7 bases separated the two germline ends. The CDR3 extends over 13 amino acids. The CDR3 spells CASSTAMNTEAFF. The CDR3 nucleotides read TGTGCCAGCAGTACCGCTATGAACACTGAAGCTTTCTTT.

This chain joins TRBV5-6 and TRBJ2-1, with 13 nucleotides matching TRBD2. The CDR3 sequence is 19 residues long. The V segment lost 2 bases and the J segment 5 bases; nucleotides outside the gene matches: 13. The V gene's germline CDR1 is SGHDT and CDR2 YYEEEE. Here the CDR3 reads CASSLLRGLAGIHHNEQFF. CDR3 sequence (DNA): TGTGCCAGCAGCTTACTTCGGGGACTAGCGGGAATTCATCACAATGAGCAGTTCTTC. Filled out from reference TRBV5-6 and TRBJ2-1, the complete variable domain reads DAGVTQSPTHLIKTRGQQVTLRCSPKSGHDTVSWYQQALGQGPQFIFQYYEEEERQRGNFPDRFSGHQFPNYSSELNVNALLLGDSALYLCASSLLRGLAGIHHNEQFFGPGTRLTVL.

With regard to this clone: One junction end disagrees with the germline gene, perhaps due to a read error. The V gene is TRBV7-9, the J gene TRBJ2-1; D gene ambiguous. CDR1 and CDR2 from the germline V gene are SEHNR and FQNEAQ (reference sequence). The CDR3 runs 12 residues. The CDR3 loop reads CASTLLTHEQFF. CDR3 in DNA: TGTGCCAGCACCTTACTCACCCATGAGCAGTTCTTC. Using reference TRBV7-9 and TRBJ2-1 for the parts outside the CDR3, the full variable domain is DTGVSQNPRHKITKRGQNVTFRCDPISEHNRLYWYRQTLGQGPEFLTYFQNEAQLEKSRLLSDRFSAERPKGSFSTLEIQRTEQGDSAMYLCASTLLTHEQFFGPGTRLTVL.

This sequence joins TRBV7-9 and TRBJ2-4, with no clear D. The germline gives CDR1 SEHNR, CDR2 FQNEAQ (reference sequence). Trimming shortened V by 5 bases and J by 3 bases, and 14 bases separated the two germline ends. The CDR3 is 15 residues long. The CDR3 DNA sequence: TGTGCCAGCAGCCCCCTTTTTATAGGCAAAAACATTCAGTACTTC. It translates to CASSPLFIGKNIQYF. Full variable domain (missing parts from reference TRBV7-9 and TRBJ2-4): DTGVSQNPRHKITKRGQNVTFRCDPISEHNRLYWYRQTLGQGPEFLTYFQNEAQLEKSRLLSDRFSAERPKGSFSTLEIQRTEQGDSAMYLCASSPLFIGKNIQYFGAGTRLSVL.